The clone carrying this TCR beta chain was seen a few times. The antigen is undetermined. The sample originates from a study of post-analysis software for immune sequencing data. Turning to the study itself: Disease trajectories encompassed relapsing-remitting, secondary progressive and progressive-relapsing multiple sclerosis.

Presence of unique molecular identifiers characterized the TCR beta cDNA libraries. cDNA molecules numbering about 490,000 came from around 1 to 10 million T cells. TCRdb recomputed calls from the PCR reads with MiXCR, one row per CDR3 protein. Among about 540,000 distinct CDR3 sequences, around 36% were seen once, and the ten largest hold 4.5% to 7.5%. Study-wide findings and caveats: Multiple sclerosis patients showed significantly lower normalized Chao1 diversity than controls did. Five or six TRBV segments, TRBV5-6, TRBV5-1 and TRBV20-1 among them, were found more frequent in patients than controls.

Germline V gene lookup returns CDR1 SGHNT and CDR2 YYREEE (reference sequence). Trimming removed 0 bases from V and 7 bases from J, with 11 bases in between. CDR3 size: 14 residues. The chain uses TRBV5-4 and TRBJ2-1; D might be TRBD2 (6 bases). The specimen was blood. This TCR was recovered from a girl aged 2-17 years with multiple sclerosis. The CDR3 nucleotides are TGTGCCAGCAGCTTGGGGGGCGGGAAAAATGAGCAGTTCTTC. Translated: CASSLGGGKNEQFF.